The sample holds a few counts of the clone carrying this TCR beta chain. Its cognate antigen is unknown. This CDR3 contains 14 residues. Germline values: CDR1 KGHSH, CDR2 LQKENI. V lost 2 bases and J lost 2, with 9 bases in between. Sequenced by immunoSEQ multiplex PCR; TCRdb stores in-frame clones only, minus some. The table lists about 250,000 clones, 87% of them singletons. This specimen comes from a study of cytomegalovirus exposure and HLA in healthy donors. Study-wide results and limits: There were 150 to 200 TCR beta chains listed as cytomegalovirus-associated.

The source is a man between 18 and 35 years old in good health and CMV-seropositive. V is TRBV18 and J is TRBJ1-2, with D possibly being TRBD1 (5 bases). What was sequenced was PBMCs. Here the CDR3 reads CASSPSGPNYGYTF. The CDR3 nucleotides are TGTGCCAGCTCACCATCAGGGCCCAACTATGGCTACACCTTC.